This T cell receptor (beta chain) was observed in a study of Ad26.COV2.S vaccination and SARS-CoV-2 variants (dated by TCRdb to the early 2020s). Background on the whole study: Donors in the vaccine arm were drawn from COV1001, a phase I-IIa trial of Ad26.COV2.S in healthy adults that was multicentre, randomized, double-blind and placebo-controlled. Dosing of Ad26.COV2.S was intramuscular, at either 5x10^10 or 1x10^11 viral particles, delivered as one shot or as two shots spaced 56 days apart. The specificity and breadth of SARS-CoV-2-reactive T cell receptors after Ad26.COV2.S vaccination were assessed by TCRbeta repertoire sequencing. The TCR-sequenced set comprised approximately 30 samples: approximately 19 Ad26.COV2.S vaccine recipients, 5 placebo recipients and 8 SARS-CoV-2 convalescent individuals. Trial participants were randomized into five groups of five: low-dose or high-dose Ad26.COV2.S given once or twice, or placebo on both occasions. Investigators remained blinded to trial group allocation during experiments and outcome assessment.

The sample's treatment or condition label is to be understood as: around 19 received Ad26.COV2.S at low or high dose, single or two shots; 5 received placebo; per-sample allocation not given. Repertoires of vaccine and placebo recipients were sequenced from samples taken on day 63 after the first injection. Cohort 1b enrolled 25 or so adults aged 18-55 years at a single site in Boston, USA, between 29 July and 7 August 2020. As a vaccine, Ad26.COV2.S was a replication-incompetent adenovirus type 26 vector that expressed a prefusion-stabilized SARS-CoV-2 spike protein derived from the original Wuhan strain. Broad study findings and their caveats: After vaccination, spike-specific CD8+ and CD4+ T cell responses were reported to show substantial breadth. Comparable non-spike TCR breadth was observed between vaccine and placebo recipients, consistent with only spike being contained in the vaccine. The authors noted that the TCR breadth and depth analyses may have underestimated total T cell responses. Ad26.COV2.S recipients had higher spike-specific TCR breadth than placebo recipients (P = 0.0014). The study lacked the statistical power to compare responses across vaccine doses or regimens.

With respect to this clone: Its antigen is not yet known. There are no base qualities to consult, and no much larger clone falls within one base.

TCRbeta CDR3 regions were sequenced with the immunoSEQ Assay. After extraction, genomic DNA underwent amplification by bias-controlled multiplex PCR, followed by high-throughput sequencing. The original pipeline was this. To quantify the absolute abundance of each unique TCRbeta CDR3 region, sequences were collapsed and filtered. Usable DNA was measured by amplifying reference genes present in all nucleated cells, and TCRbeta template counts were normalized to that usable DNA to estimate T cell fraction. Repertoire TCRs were annotated as SARS-CoV-2-specific when V gene, CDR3 amino acid sequence and J gene were exactly matched to a known reactive TCR set. The reference SARS-CoV-2 TCR set came from MIRA and was filtered for enrichment in COVID-19-positive ImmuneCODE repertoires, removing public or cross-reactive TCRs. Based on the MIRA antigens, annotated TCRs were further analysed at the level of specific ORF or position within ORF. Breadth was defined as the number of annotated unique rearrangements divided by the total number of unique productive rearrangements, and depth was defined as the summed frequency of the annotated unique rearrangements. TCR breadth was compared between groups using two-sided Wilcoxon rank-sum tests. TCRdb stores this immuneACCESS table with in-frame sequences only. Part of the clones is absent; in the studies checked, under half of the shortfall reflects unresolved V genes, and no reason is known for the rest. V and J calls and clone size are as listed in that table; D and trimming were resolved from the DNA. The sample includes approximately 420,000 clones, with roughly nine tenths observed a single time. 3% to 4.5% of the sample is in the top ten clones.

The sample in question was peripheral blood, obtained in a trial of Ad26.COV2.S vaccine versus placebo. The receptor's source is a person between 18 and 59 years old who received the Ad26.COV2.S COVID-19 vaccine or a placebo.

The nucleotide sequence reads as follows: TGCGCCAGCAGCAAGGGCGGGGGGACCTACAATGAGCAGTTCTTC. The encoded protein is CASSKGGGTYNEQFF. This chain joins TRBV5-1 to TRBJ2-1; TRBD2 lines up with 8 middle nucleotides. Here V drops 4 bases and J drops 2 bases, and the junction holds 5 bases not matched to any gene. Taken from cysteine to phenylalanine, the CDR3 has 15 residues. Of all the DNA, just the CDR3 is kept, 45 bases in frame from base 1. The germline V gene gives CDR1 as SGHRS and CDR2 as YFSETQ.